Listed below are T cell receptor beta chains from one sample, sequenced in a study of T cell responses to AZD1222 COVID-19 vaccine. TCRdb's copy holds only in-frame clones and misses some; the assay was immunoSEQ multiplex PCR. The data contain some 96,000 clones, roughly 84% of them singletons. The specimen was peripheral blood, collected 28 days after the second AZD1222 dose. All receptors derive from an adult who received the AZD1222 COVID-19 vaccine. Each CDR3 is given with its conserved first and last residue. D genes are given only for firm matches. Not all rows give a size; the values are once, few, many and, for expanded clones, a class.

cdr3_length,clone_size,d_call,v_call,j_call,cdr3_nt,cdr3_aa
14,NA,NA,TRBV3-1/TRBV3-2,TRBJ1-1,TGTGCCAGCAGCCCACGGGGTGGTGGCACTGAAGCTTTCTTT,CASSPRGGGTEAFF
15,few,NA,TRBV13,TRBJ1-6,TGTGCCAGCAGCTTAGGGGGGGCTAACAATTCACCCCTCCACTTT,CASSLGGANNSPLHF
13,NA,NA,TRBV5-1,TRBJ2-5,TGCGCCAGCAGTAAACAGGGATTTGAGACCCAGTACTTC,CASSKQGFETQYF
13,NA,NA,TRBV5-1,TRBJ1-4,TGCGCCAGCAGCTTTAACATCAATGAAAAACTGTTTTTT,CASSFNINEKLFF
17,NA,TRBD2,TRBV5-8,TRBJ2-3,TGTGCCAGCAGCCCGGTGTCGGGGGGATATAGCACAGATACGCAGTATTTT,CASSPVSGGYSTDTQYF
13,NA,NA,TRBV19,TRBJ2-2,TGTGCCTCGAAGGGGAGGAGAACCGGGGAGCTGTTTTTT,CASKGRRTGELFF
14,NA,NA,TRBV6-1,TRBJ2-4,TGTGCCAGCAGTGAGGGCGGGACCAAAAACATTCAGTACTTC,CASSEGGTKNIQYF
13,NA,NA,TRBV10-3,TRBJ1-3,TGTGCCATCCTTCAGGTCGAAGGAAACACCATATATTTT,CAILQVEGNTIYF
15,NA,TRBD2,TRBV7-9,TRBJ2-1,TGTGCCAGCAGCTTGAATAGCGGGATGGCGGATGAGCAGTTCTTC,CASSLNSGMADEQFF
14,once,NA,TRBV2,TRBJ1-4,TGTGCCAGCAGTGAAGGGGGAGACAATGAAAAACTGTTTTTT,CASSEGGDNEKLFF
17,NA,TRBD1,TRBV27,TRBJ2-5,TGTGCCAGCCACCCACAAAGTGTGGGGACAGGGGTTGCGACCCAGTACTTC,CASHPQSVGTGVATQYF
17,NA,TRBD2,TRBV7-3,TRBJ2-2,TGTGCCAGCAGCCTTGGACTAGCGGGAGGGCCTAACGGGGAGCTGTTTTTT,CASSLGLAGGPNGELFF
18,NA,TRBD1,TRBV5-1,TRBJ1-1,TGCGCCAGCAGCTGGAGCGGGACAGTGAAACTAATGAACACTGAAGCTTTCTTT,CASSWSGTVKLMNTEAFF
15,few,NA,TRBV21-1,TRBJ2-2,TGTGCCAGCACCCTAGTCCGGGTAGCCACCGGGGAGCTGTTTTTT,CASTLVRVATGELFF
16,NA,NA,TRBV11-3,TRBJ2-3,TGTGCCAGCAGCCCCGGAGGCCTCCAGGGATCAGATACGCAGTATTTT,CASSPGGLQGSDTQYF
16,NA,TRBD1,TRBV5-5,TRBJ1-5,TGTGCCAGCAGCTCACAGGGGGTTGTAAGCAATCAGCCCCAGCATTTT,CASSSQGVVSNQPQHF
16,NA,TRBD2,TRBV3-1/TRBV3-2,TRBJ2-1,TGTGCCAGCAGCCCCCAACTAGCGGGGTTCTACAATGAGCAGTTCTTC,CASSPQLAGFYNEQFF
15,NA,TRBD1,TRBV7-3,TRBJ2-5,TGTGCCAGCAGCCGGACAGGGGGCCCGCCGGAGACCCAGTACTTC,CASSRTGGPPETQYF
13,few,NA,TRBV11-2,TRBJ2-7,TGTGCCAGCAGCACAGAGAGAACACACGAGCAGTACTTC,CASSTERTHEQYF
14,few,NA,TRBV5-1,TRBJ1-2,TGCGCCAGCTCGCGTACTACCGGGGCGGATGGCTACACCTTC,CASSRTTGADGYTF
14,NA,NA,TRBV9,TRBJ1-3,TGTGCCAGCAGCGTTACAAGTTCTGGAAACACCATATATTTT,CASSVTSSGNTIYF
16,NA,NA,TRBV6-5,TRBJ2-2,TGTGCCAGCAGTTACTCGGCGGGGTTCGGCACCGGGGAGCTGTTTTTT,CASSYSAGFGTGELFF